This T cell receptor (beta chain) was documented in a study of blood T cell repertoires in COVID-19. Study as a whole: From T cells, B-cell-depleted T cells, or PBMCs came the material, which was cDNA or gDNA.

This CDR3 has 16 amino acids. Trimming removed 5 bases from V and 2 bases from J; junction bases left unmatched: 11. Germline V gives CDR1 MDHEN, CDR2 SYDVKM. Method: immunoSEQ multiplex PCR; TCRdb's copy keeps in-frame clones and lacks some. In the table there are about 220,000 clones, roughly 84% of which are singletons. The source material was peripheral blood. The V call is TRBV28, the J call TRBJ2-7, with 8 bases identical to TRBD1. The sequence derives from a woman of 80 years or more with acute or convalescent COVID-19. The CDR3: CASSRATGVGTYEQYF. Written as DNA, the CDR3 is TGTGCCAGCAGTAGGGCGACAGGGGTGGGAACCTACGAGCAGTACTTC.